This TCR beta chain was documented in a study of T cell responses to AZD1222 COVID-19 vaccine. General study points: The sample set comprised mostly white British donors with more females, and clonal diversity was possibly underestimated. At study baseline, merely five or six AZD1222 recipients were seropositive. After two AZD1222 doses, spike-specific TCR breadth and depth rose versus day 0. The repertoires were collected only after the peak T cell response.

This CDR3 is built from 16 residues. Germline CDR1 and CDR2: SNHLY and FYNNEI. The J segment lost 4 bases and the V segment lost 6 bases, leaving 14 bases of the junction unmatched. Worth noting for this clone: What it recognizes is unknown.

TCRdb keeps only in-frame clones here, not all; method: immunoSEQ multiplex PCR. Of some 130,000 clones detected, 90% to 95% appear once; the ten largest clones hold approximately 7%. The sequence was collected from an adult who received the AZD1222 COVID-19 vaccine. This sample comprised peripheral blood, obtained 28 days after the second AZD1222 dose. This chain joins TRBV2 and TRBJ1-1; 7 bases align to TRBD1. The CDR3 sequence: CASSQMIIAGGTEAFF. Written as DNA, the CDR3 is TGTGCCAGCAGCCAGATGATAATCGCAGGGGGCACTGAAGCTTTCTTT.